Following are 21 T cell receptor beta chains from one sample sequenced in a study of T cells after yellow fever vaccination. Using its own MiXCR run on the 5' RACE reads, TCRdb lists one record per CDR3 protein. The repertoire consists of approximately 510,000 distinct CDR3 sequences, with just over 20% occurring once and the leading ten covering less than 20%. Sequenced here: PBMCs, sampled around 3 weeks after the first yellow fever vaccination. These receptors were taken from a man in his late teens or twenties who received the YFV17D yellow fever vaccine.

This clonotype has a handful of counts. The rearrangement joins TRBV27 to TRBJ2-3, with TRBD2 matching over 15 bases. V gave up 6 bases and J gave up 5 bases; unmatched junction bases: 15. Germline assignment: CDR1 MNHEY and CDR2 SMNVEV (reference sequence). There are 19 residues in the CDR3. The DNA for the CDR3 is TGTGCCAGCAGATTCCGCCTAGGACTAGCGGGGGGGCCAAAAGATACGCAGTATTTT. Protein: CASRFRLGLAGGPKDTQYF.

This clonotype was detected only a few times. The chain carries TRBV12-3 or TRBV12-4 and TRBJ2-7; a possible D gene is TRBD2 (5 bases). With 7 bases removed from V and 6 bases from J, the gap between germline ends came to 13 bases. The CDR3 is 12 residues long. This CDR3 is CASTTGRAEQYF. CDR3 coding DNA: TGTGCCAGCACCACTGGGCGGGCCGAGCAGTACTTC.

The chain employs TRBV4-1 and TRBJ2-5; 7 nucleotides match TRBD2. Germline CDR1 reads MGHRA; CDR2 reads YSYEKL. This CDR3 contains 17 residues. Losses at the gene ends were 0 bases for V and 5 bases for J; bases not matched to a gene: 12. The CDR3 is CASSQDTASGHEETQYF. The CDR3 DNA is TGCGCCAGCAGCCAAGATACGGCTAGCGGACACGAGGAGACCCAGTACTTC.

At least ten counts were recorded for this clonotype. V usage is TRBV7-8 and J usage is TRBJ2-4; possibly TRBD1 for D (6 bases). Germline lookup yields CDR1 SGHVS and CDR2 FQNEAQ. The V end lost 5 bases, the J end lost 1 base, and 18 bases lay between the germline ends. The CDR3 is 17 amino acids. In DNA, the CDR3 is TGTGCCAGCAGCGCCCGTAACAGGGTGGTTGCCAAAAACATTCAGTACTTC. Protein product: CASSARNRVVAKNIQYF.

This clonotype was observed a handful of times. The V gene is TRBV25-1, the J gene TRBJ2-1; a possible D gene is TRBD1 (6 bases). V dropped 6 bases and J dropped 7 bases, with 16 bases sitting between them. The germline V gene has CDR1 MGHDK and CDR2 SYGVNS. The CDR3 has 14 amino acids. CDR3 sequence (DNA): TGTGCCAGCAGCCGGGACATTTATGGAAATGAGCAGTTCTTC. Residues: CASSRDIYGNEQFF. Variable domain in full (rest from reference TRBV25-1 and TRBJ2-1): EADIYQTPRYLVIGTGKKITLECSQTMGHDKMYWYQQDPGMELHLIHYSYGVNSTEKGDLSSESTVSRIRTEHFPLTLESARPSHTSQYLCASSRDIYGNEQFFGPGTRLTVL.

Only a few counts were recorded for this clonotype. In DNA, the CDR3 is TGTGCCAGCAGCCCCACAGGGACGGTGAACACTGAAGCTTTCTTT. Translating gives CASSPTGTVNTEAFF. The V and J genes are TRBV11-2 and TRBJ1-1; D possibly corresponds to TRBD1 (6 bases). V was cut by 5 bases and J by 0 bases, with 13 bases left in between. The CDR3 loop spans 15 amino acids. Germline CDR1 reads SGHAT; CDR2 reads FQNNGV.

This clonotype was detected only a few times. CDR3 sequence reads: CASSTSLNTGELFF. DNA of the CDR3: TGTGCCAGTAGTACTAGCTTGAACACCGGGGAGCTGTTTTTT. This chain links TRBV19 with TRBJ2-2; tentative D call: TRBD2 (5 bases). The CDR3 sequence is 14 residues long. V was cut by 4 bases and J by 1 base, with 7 bases left in between. Germline values: CDR1 LNHDA, CDR2 SQIVND (reference sequence).

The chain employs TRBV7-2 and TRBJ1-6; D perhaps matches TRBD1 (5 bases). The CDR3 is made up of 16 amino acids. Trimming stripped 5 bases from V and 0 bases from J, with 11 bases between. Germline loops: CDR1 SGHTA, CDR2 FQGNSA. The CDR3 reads CASSQRDGSYNSPLHF. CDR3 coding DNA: TGTGCCAGCAGCCAACGGGACGGCTCCTATAATTCACCCCTCCACTTT.

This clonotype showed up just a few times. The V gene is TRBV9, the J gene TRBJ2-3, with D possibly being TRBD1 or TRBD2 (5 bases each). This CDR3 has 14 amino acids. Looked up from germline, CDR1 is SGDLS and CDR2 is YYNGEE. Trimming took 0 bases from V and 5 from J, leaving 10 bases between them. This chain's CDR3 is CASSVDGTLDTQYF. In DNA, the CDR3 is TGTGCCAGCAGCGTAGATGGGACCTTAGATACGCAGTATTTT. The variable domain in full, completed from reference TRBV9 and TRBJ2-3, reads DSGVTQTPKHLITATGQRVTLRCSPRSGDLSVYWYQQSLDQGLQFLIQYYNGEERAKGNILERFSAQQFPDLHSELNLSSLELGDSALYFCASSVDGTLDTQYFGPGTRLTVL.

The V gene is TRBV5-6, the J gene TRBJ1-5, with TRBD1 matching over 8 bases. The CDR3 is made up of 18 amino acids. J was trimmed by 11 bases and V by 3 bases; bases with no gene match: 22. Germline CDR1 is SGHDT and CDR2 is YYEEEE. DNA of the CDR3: TGTGCCAGCAGCTCCTTTCAAACGGACAGGGAAGGGGGTAAGTCCCAGCATTTT. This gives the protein CASSSFQTDREGGKSQHF. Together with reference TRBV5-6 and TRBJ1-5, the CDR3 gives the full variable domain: DAGVTQSPTHLIKTRGQQVTLRCSPKSGHDTVSWYQQALGQGPQFIFQYYEEEERQRGNFPDRFSGHQFPNYSSELNVNALLLGDSALYLCASSSFQTDREGGKSQHFGDGTRLSIL.

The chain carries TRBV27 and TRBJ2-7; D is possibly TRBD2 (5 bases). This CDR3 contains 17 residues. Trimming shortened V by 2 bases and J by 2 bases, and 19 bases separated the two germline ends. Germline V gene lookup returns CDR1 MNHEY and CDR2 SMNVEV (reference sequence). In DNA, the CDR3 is TGTGCCAGCAGTTTACGATTCGTAGGCGTCGGGGCCTACGAGCAGTACTTC. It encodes CASSLRFVGVGAYEQYF.

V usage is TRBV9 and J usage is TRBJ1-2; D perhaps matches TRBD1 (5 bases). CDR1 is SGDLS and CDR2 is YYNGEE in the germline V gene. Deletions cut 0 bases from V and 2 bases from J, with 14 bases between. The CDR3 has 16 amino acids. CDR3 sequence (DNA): TGTGCCAGCAGCGTAGAAGTTATGACAGCGAACTATGGCTACACCTTC. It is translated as CASSVEVMTANYGYTF.

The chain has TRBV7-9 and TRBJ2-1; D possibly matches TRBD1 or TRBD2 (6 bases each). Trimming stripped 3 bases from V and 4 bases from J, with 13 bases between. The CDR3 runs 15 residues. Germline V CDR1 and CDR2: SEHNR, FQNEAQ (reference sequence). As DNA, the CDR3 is TGTGCCAGCAGCTTTGGAGGGGGTGGTTACAATGAGCAGTTCTTC. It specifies CASSFGGGGYNEQFF.

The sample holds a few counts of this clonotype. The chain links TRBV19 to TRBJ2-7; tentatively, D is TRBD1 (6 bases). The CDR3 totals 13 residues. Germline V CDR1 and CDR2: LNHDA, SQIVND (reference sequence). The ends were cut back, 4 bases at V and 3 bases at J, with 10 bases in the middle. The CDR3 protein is CASSTGTSYEQYF. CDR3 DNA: TGTGCCAGTAGTACAGGGACAAGCTACGAGCAGTACTTC.

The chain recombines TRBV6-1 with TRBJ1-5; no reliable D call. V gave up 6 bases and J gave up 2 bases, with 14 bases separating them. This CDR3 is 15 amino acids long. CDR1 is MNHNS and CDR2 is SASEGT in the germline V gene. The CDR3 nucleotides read TGTGCCAGCAGAGGGAATTTACTGGGCAATCAGCCCCAGCATTTT. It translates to CASRGNLLGNQPQHF.

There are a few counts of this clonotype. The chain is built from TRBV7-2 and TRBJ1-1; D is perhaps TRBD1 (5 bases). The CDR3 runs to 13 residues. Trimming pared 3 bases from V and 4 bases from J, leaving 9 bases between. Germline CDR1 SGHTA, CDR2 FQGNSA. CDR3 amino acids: CASSLVGTTEAFF. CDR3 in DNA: TGTGCCAGCAGCTTGGTTGGGACCACTGAAGCTTTCTTT.

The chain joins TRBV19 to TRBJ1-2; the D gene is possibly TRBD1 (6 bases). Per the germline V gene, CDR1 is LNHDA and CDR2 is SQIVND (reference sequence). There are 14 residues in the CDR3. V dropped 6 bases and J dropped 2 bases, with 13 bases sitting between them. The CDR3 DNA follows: TGTGCCAGTAGGAAAGACAGGATCAACTATGGCTACACCTTC. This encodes CASRKDRINYGYTF.

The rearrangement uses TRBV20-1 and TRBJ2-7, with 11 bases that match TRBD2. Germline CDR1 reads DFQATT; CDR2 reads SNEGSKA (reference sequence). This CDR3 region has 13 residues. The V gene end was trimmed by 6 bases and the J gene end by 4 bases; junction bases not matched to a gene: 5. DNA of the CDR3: TGCAGTGCAATAGCGGGGGGGCTATACGAGCAGTACTTC. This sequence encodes CSAIAGGLYEQYF.

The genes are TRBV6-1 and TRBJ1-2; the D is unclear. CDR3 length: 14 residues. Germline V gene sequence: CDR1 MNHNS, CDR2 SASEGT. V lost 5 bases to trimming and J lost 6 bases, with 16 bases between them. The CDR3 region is CASSPPDARDGYTF. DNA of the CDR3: TGTGCCAGCAGTCCCCCCGACGCACGAGATGGCTACACCTTC.

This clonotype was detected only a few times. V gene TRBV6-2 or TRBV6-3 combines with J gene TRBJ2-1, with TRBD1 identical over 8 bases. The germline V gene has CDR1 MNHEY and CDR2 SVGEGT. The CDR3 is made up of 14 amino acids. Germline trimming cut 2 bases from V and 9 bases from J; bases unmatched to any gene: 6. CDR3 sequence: CASSYRTGIGEQFF. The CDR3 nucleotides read TGTGCCAGCAGTTACCGGACAGGGATCGGTGAGCAGTTCTTC.

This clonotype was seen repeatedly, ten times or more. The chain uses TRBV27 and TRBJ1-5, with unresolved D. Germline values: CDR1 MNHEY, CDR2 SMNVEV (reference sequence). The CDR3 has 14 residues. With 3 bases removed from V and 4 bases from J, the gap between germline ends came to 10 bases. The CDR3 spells CASSLGGTNQPQHF. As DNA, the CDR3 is TGTGCCAGCAGTTTGGGCGGAACAAATCAGCCCCAGCATTTT.